This T cell receptor beta chain was identified during a study of CD4 T cells in relation to SARS-CoV-2 and coronaviruses. CD4+ T cells from unexposed donors were obtained before the COVID-19 pandemic (2011-2018). Germline V gene lookup returns CDR1 SGHTA and CDR2 FQGTGA. This CDR3 region has 13 residues. V was clipped by 7 bases and J by 1 base; unmatched bases: 3. Data came from immunoSEQ multiplex PCR; TCRdb stores just in-frame clones and leaves some out. Counted here are 50,000 to 70,000 clones, around 87% occurring once; the ten biggest clones make up around 1.6%. The source is a human donor in good health. The V and J genes are TRBV7-3 and TRBJ1-1; the match to TRBD1 covers 7 bases. Sample: memory CD4+ T cells from PBMCs. The CDR3 sequence: CASKGQPNTEAFF. CDR3 nucleotides: TGTGCCAGCAAGGGACAGCCGAACACTGAAGCTTTCTTT.